This TCR beta chain derives from a study of control samples from healthy donors and cancer patients. Trimming removed 5 bases from V and 5 bases from J, with 15 bases in between. Per germline, CDR1 LNHDA and CDR2 SQIVND (reference sequence). CDR3 length equals 14 residues. TCRdb keeps only in-frame clones here, not all; method: immunoSEQ multiplex PCR. The sample lists about 160,000 clones; approximately 90% were seen once. Sequencing was performed on blood. The chain uses TRBV19 and TRBJ1-2, with a possible D match to TRBD1 (5 bases). This TCR was recovered from a man aged 30-40 years in good health. Here the CDR3 reads CASSVGTRSYGYTF. The CDR3 DNA reads as TGTGCCAGTAGTGTCGGGACCCGGTCTTATGGCTACACCTTC.